Listed here are 29 T cell receptor beta chains from one sample, sequenced in a study of radiotherapy plus CTLA-4 blockade in lung cancer. Clones were read by immunoSEQ multiplex PCR, and TCRdb kept only the in-frame ones, dropping some. The data contain 85,000 to 90,000 clones, roughly 70% of them singletons. The sequenced sample was peripheral blood, obtained from a patient treated with radiotherapy plus ipilimumab. These receptors were taken from a human donor with non-small cell lung cancer that progressed on radiotherapy plus ipilimumab.

The CDR3 region is CASSLEAGVPSSYNEQFF. The CDR3 coding sequence is TGTGCCAGCAGTTTAGAAGCGGGGGTCCCGAGCTCCTACAATGAGCAGTTCTTC. J is TRBJ2-1 and V is TRBV27, with TRBD2 matching 8 bases. V gave up 2 bases and J gave up 0 bases; unmatched junction bases: 9. This CDR3 spans 18 amino acids. Per the germline V gene, CDR1 is MNHEY and CDR2 is SMNVEV (reference sequence).

V is TRBV29-1 and J is TRBJ1-1, with D unresolved. The CDR3 length is 13 residues. Trimming cost V 1 base and J 3 bases, with 9 bases left between them. From germline, CDR1 is SQVTM and CDR2 ANQGSEA. DNA of the CDR3: TGCAGCGTTGAAGGTGGTAGGGACACTGAAGCTTTCTTT. Amino acids: CSVEGGRDTEAFF. Full variable domain (remainder filled in from reference TRBV29-1 and TRBJ1-1): SAVISQKPSRDICQRGTSLTIQCQVDSQVTMMFWYRQQPGQSLTLIATANQGSEATYESGFVIDKFPISRPNLTFSTLTVSNMSPEDSSIYLCSVEGGRDTEAFFGQGTRLTVV.

For this clone: This sample includes further DNA sequences coding for the same CDR3. The gene calls are TRBV7-2 and TRBJ1-6; D unresolved. V was clipped by 2 bases and J by 7 bases, with 9 bases between them. CDR1 is SGHTA, CDR2 FQGNSA, per germline. The CDR3 has 14 residues. The chain's CDR3 is CASSLKQGNSPLHF. The CDR3 DNA sequence: TGTGCCAGCAGCTTAAAACAAGGGAATTCACCCCTCCACTTT.

The table lists this clone with a few counts. The rearrangement uses TRBV6-1 and TRBJ2-2; no definite D call. The CDR3 runs 14 residues. Trimming pared 3 bases from V and 2 bases from J, leaving 7 bases between. Germline CDR1 is MNHNS and CDR2 is SASEGT. The CDR3 nucleotides are TGTGCCAGCAGTGACGACTTCAACACCGGGGAGCTGTTTTTT. The encoded protein is CASSDDFNTGELFF.

J is TRBJ1-1 and V is TRBV27; no clear D. Per the germline V gene, CDR1 is MNHEY and CDR2 is SMNVEV (reference sequence). The V end lost 11 bases, the J end lost 7 bases, and 14 bases lay between the germline ends. This CDR3 spans 11 amino acids. The CDR3 is CAPLGSIEAFF. As DNA, the CDR3 is TGTGCCCCCCTGGGGAGTATTGAAGCTTTCTTT.

This rearrangement joins TRBV7-6 to TRBJ1-4, with D perhaps TRBD1 (5 bases). The CDR3 is 15 amino acids. The germline CDR1 and CDR2 sequences are SGHVS and FNYEAQ. V dropped 0 bases and J dropped 8 bases, with 13 bases sitting between them. CDR3 loop: CASSLAPGVREKLFF. In DNA, the CDR3 is TGTGCCAGCAGCTTAGCCCCGGGGGTTCGGGAAAAACTGTTTTTT.

V is TRBV27 and J is TRBJ2-7; 13 bases map to TRBD2. This CDR3 spans 15 amino acids. Germline CDR1 and CDR2: MNHEY and SMNVEV (reference sequence). With 4 bases clipped from V and 3 bases from J, the junction kept 3 bases outside the gene matches. The CDR3 is CASSSWTSGSYEQYF. DNA for the CDR3: TGTGCCAGCAGTTCTTGGACTAGCGGGAGCTACGAGCAGTACTTC.

V gene TRBV15 combines with J gene TRBJ1-3; D is unclear. Trimming removed 0 bases at V and 0 bases at J, with 12 bases between. Looked up from germline, CDR1 is LNHNV and CDR2 is YYDKDF (reference sequence). The CDR3 runs 17 residues. The CDR3 region is CATSREMWYTSGNTIYF. The CDR3 bases are TGTGCCACCAGCAGAGAAATGTGGTACACCTCTGGAAACACCATATATTTT.

The J gene is TRBJ2-1, the V gene TRBV11-2, with TRBD2 identical over 10 bases. Trimming removed 6 bases from V and 9 bases from J; junction bases left unmatched: 11. The germline CDR1 and CDR2 sequences are SGHAT and FQNNGV. The CDR3 spans 15 residues. The CDR3 is CASSLEAGGPGEQFF. For the CDR3, the DNA is TGTGCCAGCAGTCTCGAAGCGGGAGGGCCCGGTGAGCAGTTCTTC.

The chain carries TRBV19 and TRBJ2-2; D unclear. The CDR3 sequence is 14 residues long. In germline, CDR1 is LNHDA, CDR2 SQIVND (reference sequence). Trimming pared 0 bases from V and 6 bases from J, leaving 8 bases between. This chain's CDR3 is CASSIDTGPGELFF. The DNA for the CDR3 is TGTGCCAGTAGTATAGATACGGGCCCCGGGGAGCTGTTTTTT.

The chain employs TRBV14 and TRBJ2-2; the D is unclear. This CDR3 contains 14 residues. Germline CDR1 SGHDN, CDR2 FVKESK. Trimming pared 4 bases from V and 5 bases from J, leaving 11 bases between. The CDR3 nucleotides read TGTGCCAGCAGCCGAGCGCGGCGAACCGGGGAGCTGTTTTTT. This gives the protein CASSRARRTGELFF.

This chain links TRBV4-1 with TRBJ2-7; D perhaps matches TRBD2 (5 bases). The V end was cut by 0 bases, the J end by 3 bases, with 15 bases between. The CDR3 has 16 residues. CDR1 and CDR2 (germline): MGHRA, YSYEKL. This CDR3 reads CASSQDEGRGNYEQYF. As DNA, the CDR3 is TGCGCCAGCAGCCAAGATGAGGGTCGAGGGAACTACGAGCAGTACTTC.

This clone has a handful of counts. V gene TRBV6-5 combines with J gene TRBJ2-2; perhaps TRBD1 as D (6 bases). Trimming shortened V by 2 bases and J by 5 bases, and 12 bases separated the two germline ends. Germline loops: CDR1 MNHEY, CDR2 SVGAGI. The CDR3 is made up of 15 amino acids. This CDR3 reads CASSYLDSLTGELFF. The CDR3 DNA is TGTGCCAGCAGTTACCTGGACAGTCTTACCGGGGAGCTGTTTTTT.

The rearrangement uses TRBV19 and TRBJ2-3; D uncertain. Trimming pared 4 bases from V and 2 bases from J, leaving 22 bases between. This CDR3 spans 18 amino acids. Germline V gene data show CDR1 as LNHDA and CDR2 as SQIVND (reference sequence). CDR3 protein: CASSRSSAVSVSTDTQYF. In DNA, the CDR3 is TGTGCCAGTAGTAGATCCTCCGCCGTGTCGGTGTCCACAGATACGCAGTATTTT.

The J gene is TRBJ1-5, the V gene TRBV28; 8 nucleotides match TRBD1. The J segment lost 7 bases and the V segment lost 7 bases, leaving 9 bases of the junction unmatched. The length of the CDR3 is 14 residues. The germline V gene encodes CDR1 MDHEN and CDR2 SYDVKM. CDR3 loop: CASTPRDRSQPQHF. In DNA, the CDR3 is TGTGCCAGCACCCCCCGGGACAGGTCACAGCCCCAGCATTTT.

The J gene is TRBJ1-1, the V gene TRBV5-1; TRBD1 is a possible D gene (6 bases). Germline CDR1 is SGHRS and CDR2 is YFSETQ. Trimming pared 0 bases from V and 8 bases from J, leaving 11 bases between. The CDR3 has 13 residues. The CDR3 DNA sequence: TGCGCCAGCAGCTTGGAAGGACAGCTCGAAGCTTTCTTT. It encodes CASSLEGQLEAFF.

This clone has a handful of counts. The V and J genes are TRBV7-9 and TRBJ1-2; 11 positions agree with TRBD1. Germline loops: CDR1 SEHNR, CDR2 FQNEAQ (reference sequence). V lost 6 bases to trimming and J lost 3 bases; unmatched junction nucleotides: 6. The CDR3 runs to 15 residues. CDR3 sequence (DNA): TGTGCCAGCAGTCTTCCGGGACAGGGGGACTATGGCTACACCTTC. Its protein is CASSLPGQGDYGYTF.

There are a few counts of this clone. The gene calls are TRBV28 and TRBJ1-1; D is unclear. The CDR3 is made up of 14 amino acids. Trimming cost V 4 bases and J 4 bases, with 13 bases left between them. CDR1 MDHEN and CDR2 SYDVKM come from the germline V gene. The CDR3 region has the DNA TGTGCCAGCAGTTGGAAAGACTTCGGCACTGAAGCTTTCTTT. It specifies CASSWKDFGTEAFF.

This clone was seen a few times. The rearrangement links TRBV6-1 to TRBJ1-3, with 7 bases aligning to TRBD1. Trimming took 5 bases from V and 4 from J; bases not matched to a gene: 5. CDR1 is MNHNS, CDR2 SASEGT, per germline. CDR3 length equals 14 residues. The CDR3 loop is CASSRQGSGNTIYF. The DNA of the CDR3 is TGTGCCAGCAGTCGACAGGGTTCGGGAAACACCATATATTTT.

The rearrangement joins TRBV6-1 to TRBJ2-5, with D possibly being TRBD1 (6 bases). Germline-derived CDR1 and CDR2 are MNHNS and SASEGT. The germline V and J ends were trimmed by 4 bases and 0 bases, with 12 bases remaining between them. This CDR3 region has 15 residues. The CDR3 here is CASSGWGQNQETQYF. The CDR3 nucleotides are TGTGCCAGCAGTGGGTGGGGACAAAACCAAGAGACCCAGTACTTC.

This clone was counted only a few times. V is TRBV6-1 and J is TRBJ2-6; D is ambiguous. In germline, CDR1 is MNHNS, CDR2 SASEGT. Between the trimmed V and J ends, which lost 1 base and 0 bases, there was a span of 10 bases. The CDR3 length is 17 residues. The CDR3 nucleotides read TGTGCCAGCAGTGAAGTGGTGGGAAGCTCTGGGGCCAACGTCCTGACTTTC. Amino acids: CASSEVVGSSGANVLTF.

The J gene is TRBJ1-2, the V gene TRBV5-6; 7 nucleotides agree with TRBD1. V was pared by 4 bases and J by 4 bases, with 7 bases of the junction left unmatched. The CDR3 has 14 amino acids. Germline lookup yields CDR1 SGHDT and CDR2 YYEEEE. The CDR3 DNA sequence: TGTGCCAGCAGCCAAGCTTGGGACAGCTATGGCTACACCTTC. The encoded protein is CASSQAWDSYGYTF.

The chain links TRBV7-3 to TRBJ2-1; a weak D match, TRBD2 (7 bases). Germline V gene data show CDR1 as SGHTA and CDR2 as FQGTGA. This CDR3 has 15 amino acids. V dropped 5 bases and J dropped 9 bases, with 20 bases sitting between them. CDR3: CASSPHGGAFAEQFF. For the CDR3, the DNA is TGTGCCAGCAGCCCCCATGGGGGGGCGTTTGCTGAGCAGTTCTTC.

This clone was observed once. The V gene is TRBV13, the J gene TRBJ1-5; weak D call: TRBD1 (5 bases). Germline V gives CDR1 PRHDT, CDR2 FYEKMQ (reference sequence). V lost 3 bases and J 9 bases, leaving 12 bases between the germline ends. The CDR3 is 13 amino acids. The DNA of the CDR3 is TGTGCCAGCAGCTTGAACAGGCAGGCGCCCCAGCATTTT. Translation gives CASSLNRQAPQHF.

The V call is TRBV5-6, the J call TRBJ2-2; 16 bases fit TRBD2. V shed 4 bases, J shed 6 bases, and the junction held 3 bases outside the gene matches. The CDR3 covers 16 residues. CDR1 is SGHDT and CDR2 is YYEEEE in the germline V gene. The CDR3 region has the DNA TGTGCCAGCAGCCCGGGGACTAGCGGGGGGGCCGGGGAGCTGTTTTTT. Residues: CASSPGTSGGAGELFF.

The J gene is TRBJ2-2, the V gene TRBV4-2; D perhaps matches TRBD2 (5 bases). Germline V lookup: CDR1 LGHNA, CDR2 YNFKEQ. The V end lost 6 bases, the J end lost 3 bases, and 8 bases lay between the germline ends. This CDR3 is 13 amino acids long. The CDR3 protein is CASRMGDTGELFF. The CDR3 nucleotides read TGTGCCAGCAGGATGGGAGACACCGGGGAGCTGTTTTTT.

The rearrangement links TRBV6-5 to TRBJ2-7, with TRBD1 matching over 9 bases. The germline V gene has CDR1 MNHEY and CDR2 SVGAGI. The CDR3 runs to 12 residues. The trim removed 8 bases at V and 5 bases at J, leaving 4 bases unmatched. In DNA form, the CDR3 reads TGTGCCAGCGGACAGGGGAGTGACGAGCAGTACTTC. Translating it yields CASGQGSDEQYF.

This chain uses TRBV11-2 with TRBJ1-5; TRBD1 is a possible D gene (5 bases). Germline V CDR1 and CDR2: SGHAT, FQNNGV. The CDR3 sequence is 16 residues long. V lost 5 bases, J lost 1 base, and 15 bases lay in between. As DNA, the CDR3 is TGTGCCAGCAGCCCCCAGGGACTGATAAGCAATCAGCCCCAGCATTTT. Its protein product is CASSPQGLISNQPQHF.

This clone has more than one count but fewer than ten. The V call is TRBV7-9, the J call TRBJ1-2; D remains ambiguous. This CDR3 is built from 13 residues. The germline V gene has CDR1 SEHNR and CDR2 FQNEAQ (reference sequence). V was trimmed by 5 bases and J by 5 bases, leaving 12 bases between them. CDR3: CASSPDTAYGYTF. The CDR3 region has the DNA TGTGCCAGCAGCCCCGACACCGCATATGGCTACACCTTC.